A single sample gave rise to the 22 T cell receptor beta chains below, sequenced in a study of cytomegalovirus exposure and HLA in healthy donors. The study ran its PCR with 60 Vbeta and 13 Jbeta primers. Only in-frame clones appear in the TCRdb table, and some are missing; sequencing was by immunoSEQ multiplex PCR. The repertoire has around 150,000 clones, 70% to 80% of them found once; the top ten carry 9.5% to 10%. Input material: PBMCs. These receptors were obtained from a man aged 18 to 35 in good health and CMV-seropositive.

CDR3 nucleotide sequence: TGTGCCAGCAGTTTGTTAGCGGGAGGGCAGAATGAGCAGTTCTTC. Amino acid sequence: CASSLLAGGQNEQFF. This rearrangement joins TRBV28 to TRBJ2-1; 11 nucleotides align to TRBD2. This CDR3 is 15 amino acids long. With 3 bases clipped from V and 7 bases from J, the junction kept 5 bases outside the gene matches. CDR1 is MDHEN and CDR2 is SYDVKM in the germline V gene.

DNA of the CDR3: TGTGCCAGCAGCGCACCCATGTGGGACAGGGAGAACACCGGGGAGCTGTTTTTT. As protein: CASSAPMWDRENTGELFF. The chain carries TRBV9 and TRBJ2-2; 9 positions match TRBD1. There are 18 residues in the CDR3. The germline V gene encodes CDR1 SGDLS and CDR2 YYNGEE. After removal of 3 bases from V and 1 base from J, the junction contained 10 bases not matched to a gene. The entire variable domain, with the rest obtained from reference TRBV9 and TRBJ2-2, is as follows: DSGVTQTPKHLITATGQRVTLRCSPRSGDLSVYWYQQSLDQGLQFLIQYYNGEERAKGNILERFSAQQFPDLHSELNLSSLELGDSALYFCASSAPMWDRENTGELFFGEGSRLTVL.

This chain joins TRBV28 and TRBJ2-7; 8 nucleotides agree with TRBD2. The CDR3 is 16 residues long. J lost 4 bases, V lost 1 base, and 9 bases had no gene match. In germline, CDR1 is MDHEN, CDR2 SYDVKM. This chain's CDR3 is CASSLSPAGDGYEQYF. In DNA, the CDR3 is TGTGCCAGCAGTTTATCCCCAGCGGGAGACGGTTACGAGCAGTACTTC.

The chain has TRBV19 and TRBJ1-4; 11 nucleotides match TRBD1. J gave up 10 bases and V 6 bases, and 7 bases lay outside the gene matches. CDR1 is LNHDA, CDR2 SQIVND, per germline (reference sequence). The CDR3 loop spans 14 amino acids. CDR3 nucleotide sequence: TGTGCCAGTAGACCCGGGACAGGGGGTAGAAAACTGTTTTTT. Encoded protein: CASRPGTGGRKLFF.

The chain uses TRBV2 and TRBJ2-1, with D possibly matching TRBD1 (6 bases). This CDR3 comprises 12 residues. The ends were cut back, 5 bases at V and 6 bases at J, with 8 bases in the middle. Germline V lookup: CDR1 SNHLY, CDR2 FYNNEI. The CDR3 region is CASSLDSNEQFF. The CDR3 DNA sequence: TGTGCCAGCAGTTTGGACAGCAATGAGCAGTTCTTC.

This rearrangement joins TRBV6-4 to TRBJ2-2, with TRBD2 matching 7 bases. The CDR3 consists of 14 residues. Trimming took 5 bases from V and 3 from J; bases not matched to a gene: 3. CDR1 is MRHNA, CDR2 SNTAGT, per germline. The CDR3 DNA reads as TGTGCCAGCAGTAGTGGGGGGGACACCGGGGAGCTGTTTTTT. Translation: CASSSGGDTGELFF.

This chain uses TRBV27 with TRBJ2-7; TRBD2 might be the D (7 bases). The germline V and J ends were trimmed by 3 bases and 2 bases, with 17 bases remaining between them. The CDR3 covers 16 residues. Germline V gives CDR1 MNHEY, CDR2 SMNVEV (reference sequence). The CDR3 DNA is TGTGCCAGCAGTTTGATGGGGGGGCAATTCCCCTACGAGCAGTACTTC. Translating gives CASSLMGGQFPYEQYF.

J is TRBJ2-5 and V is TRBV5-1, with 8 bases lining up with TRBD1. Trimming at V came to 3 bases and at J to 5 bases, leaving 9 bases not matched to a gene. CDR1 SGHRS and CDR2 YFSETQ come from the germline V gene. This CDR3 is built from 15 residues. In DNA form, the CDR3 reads TGCGCCAGCAGCTCGGGGACGCAGGGGGCCGAGACCCAGTACTTC. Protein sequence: CASSSGTQGAETQYF.

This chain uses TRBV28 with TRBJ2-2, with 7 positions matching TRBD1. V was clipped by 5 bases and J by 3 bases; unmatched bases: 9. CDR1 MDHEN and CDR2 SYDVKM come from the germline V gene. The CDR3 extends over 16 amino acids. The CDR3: CASSPLSGTDTGELFF. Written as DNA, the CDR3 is TGTGCCAGCAGTCCCCTGTCCGGGACAGACACCGGGGAGCTGTTTTTT. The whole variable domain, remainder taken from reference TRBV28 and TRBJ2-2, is DVKVTQSSRYLVKRTGEKVFLECVQDMDHENMFWYRQDPGLGLRLIYFSYDVKMKEKGDIPEGYSVSREKKERFSLILESASTNQTSMYLCASSPLSGTDTGELFFGEGSRLTVL.

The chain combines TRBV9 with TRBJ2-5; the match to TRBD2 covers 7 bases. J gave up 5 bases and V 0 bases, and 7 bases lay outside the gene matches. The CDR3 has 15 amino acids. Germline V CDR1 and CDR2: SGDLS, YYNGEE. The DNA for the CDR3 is TGTGCCAGCAGCGTAGGGGGCGAGGGAGGGGAGACCCAGTACTTC. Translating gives CASSVGGEGGETQYF.

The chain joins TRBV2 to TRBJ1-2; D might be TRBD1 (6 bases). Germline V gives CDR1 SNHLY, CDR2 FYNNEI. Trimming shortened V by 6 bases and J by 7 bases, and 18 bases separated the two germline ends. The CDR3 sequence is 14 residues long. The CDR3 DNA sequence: TGTGCCAGCAGCCCCGACAGGATTACGGGTGGCTACACCTTC. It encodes CASSPDRITGGYTF. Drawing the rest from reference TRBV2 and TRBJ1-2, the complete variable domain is EPEVTQTPSHQVTQMGQEVILRCVPISNHLYFYWYRQILGQKVEFLVSFYNNEISEKSEIFDDQFSVERPDGSNFTLKIRSTKLEDSAMYFCASSPDRITGGYTFGSGTRLTVV.

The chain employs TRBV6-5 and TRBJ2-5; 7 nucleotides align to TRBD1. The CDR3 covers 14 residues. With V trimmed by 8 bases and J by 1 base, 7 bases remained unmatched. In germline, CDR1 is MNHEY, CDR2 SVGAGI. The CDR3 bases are TGTGCCAGCGAGGGACAGCGTATCCAAGAGACCCAGTACTTC. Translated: CASEGQRIQETQYF.

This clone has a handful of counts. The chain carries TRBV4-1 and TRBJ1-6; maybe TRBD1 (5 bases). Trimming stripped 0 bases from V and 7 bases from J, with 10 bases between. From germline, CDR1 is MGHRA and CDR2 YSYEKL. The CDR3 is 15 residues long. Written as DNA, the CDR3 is TGCGCCAGCAGCCAAGAGCACAGGACGAATTCACCCCTCCACTTT. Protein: CASSQEHRTNSPLHF.

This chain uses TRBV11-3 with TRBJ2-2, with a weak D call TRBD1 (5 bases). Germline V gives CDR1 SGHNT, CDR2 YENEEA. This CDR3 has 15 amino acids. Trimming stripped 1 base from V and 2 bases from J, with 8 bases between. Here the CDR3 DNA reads TGTGCCAGCAGCTTAGGGCAGGGTAACACCGGGGAGCTGTTTTTT. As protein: CASSLGQGNTGELFF.

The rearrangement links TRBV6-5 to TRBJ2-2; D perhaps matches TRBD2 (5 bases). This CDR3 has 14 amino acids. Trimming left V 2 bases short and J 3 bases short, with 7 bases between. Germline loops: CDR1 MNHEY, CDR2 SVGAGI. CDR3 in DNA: TGTGCCAGCAGTTACGGGCGGGACACCGGGGAGCTGTTTTTT. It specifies CASSYGRDTGELFF.

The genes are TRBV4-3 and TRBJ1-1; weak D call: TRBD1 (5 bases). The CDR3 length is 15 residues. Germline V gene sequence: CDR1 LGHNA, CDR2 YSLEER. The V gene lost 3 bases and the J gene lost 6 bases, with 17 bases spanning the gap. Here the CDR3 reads CASSHFAGSGPEAFF. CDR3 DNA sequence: TGCGCCAGCAGCCACTTCGCGGGGTCGGGACCTGAAGCTTTCTTT.

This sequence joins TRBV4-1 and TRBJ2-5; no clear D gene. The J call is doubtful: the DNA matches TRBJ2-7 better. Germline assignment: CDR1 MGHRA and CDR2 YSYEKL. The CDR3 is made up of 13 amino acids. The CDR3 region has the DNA TGCGCCAGCAGCCAAGCCAATTACTACGAGCAGTACTTC. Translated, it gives CASSQANYYEQYF.

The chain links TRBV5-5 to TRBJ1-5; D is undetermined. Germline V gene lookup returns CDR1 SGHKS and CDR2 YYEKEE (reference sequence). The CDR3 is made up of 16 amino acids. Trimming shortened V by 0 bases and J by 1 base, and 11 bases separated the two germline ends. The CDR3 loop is CASSLEVRGSNQPQHF. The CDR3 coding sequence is TGTGCCAGCAGCTTGGAAGTTCGGGGAAGCAATCAGCCCCAGCATTTT.

The CDR3 nucleotides are TGCAGCGTCGCGGAATACGAGCAGTACTTC. It yields the protein CSVAEYEQYF. The V call is TRBV29-1, the J call TRBJ2-7; D remains unclear. CDR1 SQVTM and CDR2 ANQGSEA come from the germline V gene. Trimming pared 6 bases from V and 4 bases from J, leaving 7 bases between. The CDR3 extends over 10 amino acids.

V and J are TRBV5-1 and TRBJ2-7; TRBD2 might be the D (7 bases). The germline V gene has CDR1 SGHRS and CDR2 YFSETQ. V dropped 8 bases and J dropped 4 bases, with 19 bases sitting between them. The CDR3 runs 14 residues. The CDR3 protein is CARSPGGLGYEQYF. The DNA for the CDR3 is TGCGCCAGATCTCCGGGGGGCCTGGGGTACGAGCAGTACTTC.

CDR3: CASSPRGFSYNEQFF. CDR3 coding DNA: TGTGCCAGCAGTCCCCGGGGGTTCTCCTACAATGAGCAGTTCTTC. The chain combines TRBV27 with TRBJ2-1, with D tentatively TRBD2 (6 bases). CDR3 length: 15 residues. Germline V gene data show CDR1 as MNHEY and CDR2 as SMNVEV (reference sequence). V was shortened by 5 bases and J by 0 bases, with 11 bases between the two germline ends.

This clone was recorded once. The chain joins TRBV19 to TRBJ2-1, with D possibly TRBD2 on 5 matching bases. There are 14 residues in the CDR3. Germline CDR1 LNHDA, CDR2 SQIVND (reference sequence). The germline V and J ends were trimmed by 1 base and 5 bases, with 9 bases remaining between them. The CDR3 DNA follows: TGTGCCAGTAGTATAGGGACTTATAACAATGAGCAGTTCTTC. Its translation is CASSIGTYNNEQFF.